The next 18 T cell receptor beta chains were all read from a single sample in a study of CD8+CD57+ T cells in acquired aplastic anemia (dated by TCRdb to between 2017 and 2018). Sequencing used an Illumina HiSeq 2000. Genomic DNA was used as template for profiling of TCR beta VDJ combinations and CDR3 sequences. TCRdb handled the public reads itself, with Q25 trimming in fastp and clone calling in MiXCR, and kept productive beta chains. When rows share a CDR3 protein, they turn into one entry using the most common DNA and genes. For this sample there are about 190,000 distinct CDR3 sequences; about half appear just once. The ten largest account for approximately 15% of the sample. The sequenced material came from sorted CD4+, CD8+, or CD8+CD57+ T cells (not recorded which) from PBMCs. The receptor source for this set is a human donor in good health, serving as a control.

This chain uses TRBV7-9 with TRBJ2-3, with D possibly being TRBD1 (6 bases). Trimming removed 8 bases at V and 1 base at J, with 13 bases between. From germline, CDR1 is SEHNR and CDR2 FQNEAQ (reference sequence). This CDR3 region has 14 residues. In DNA, the CDR3 is TGTGCCAGCGGGGAGAGACAGGGCACAGATACGCAGTATTTT. Its protein is CASGERQGTDTQYF.

This clonotype has just one count. At one of its ends the junction is not consistent with the germline gene, which may arise from a read error. J is TRBJ2-5 and V is TRBV2; 7 nucleotides align to TRBD2. This CDR3 is 17 amino acids long. Germline V gives CDR1 SNHLY, CDR2 FYNNEI. The CDR3 protein is CASSLAGELAPQETQYF. The CDR3 bases are TGCGCCAGCAGCTTGGCGGGGGAACTAGCGCCCCAAGAGACCCAGTACTTC.

This clonotype was counted ten times or more. J is TRBJ2-1 and V is TRBV12-3 or TRBV12-4; 7 bases are a match to TRBD2. This CDR3 is built from 15 residues. The V and J ends lost 1 base and 2 bases, in that order; junction bases with no gene match: 2. The CDR3 region is CASSLVGGAYNEQFF. The CDR3 region has the DNA TGTGCCAGCAGTTTAGTGGGGGGGGCCTACAATGAGCAGTTCTTC.

The chain has TRBV7-9 and TRBJ2-7, with 7 nucleotides matching TRBD1. The germline CDR1 and CDR2 sequences are SEHNR and FQNEAQ (reference sequence). There are 14 residues in the CDR3. V lost 0 bases to trimming and J lost 3 bases; unmatched junction nucleotides: 2. CDR3 in amino acids: CASSLATGDYEQYF. In DNA form, the CDR3 reads TGTGCCAGCAGCTTAGCAACAGGGGACTACGAGCAGTACTTC. Drawing the rest from reference TRBV7-9 and TRBJ2-7, the complete variable domain is DTGVSQNPRHKITKRGQNVTFRCDPISEHNRLYWYRQTLGQGPEFLTYFQNEAQLEKSRLLSDRFSAERPKGSFSTLEIQRTEQGDSAMYLCASSLATGDYEQYFGPGTRLTVT.

This clonotype was seen once. The chain uses TRBV10-3 and TRBJ1-4; D may be TRBD1 (6 bases). Trimming removed 6 bases from V and 7 bases from J, with 15 bases in between. Germline V CDR1 and CDR2: ENHRY, SYGVKD. The CDR3 length is 14 residues. The CDR3 DNA follows: TGTGCCATCAGGGCGGGGGGGCCTGGTGAAAAACTGTTTTTT. It yields the protein CAIRAGGPGEKLFF.

This clonotype was detected only a few times. The chain combines TRBV7-2 with TRBJ2-7; D not certain. The germline CDR1 and CDR2 sequences are SGHTA and FQGNSA. The V gene lost 5 bases and the J gene lost 6 bases, with 11 bases spanning the gap. This CDR3 comprises 12 residues. DNA for the CDR3: TGTGCCAGCAGCGAAGGACGCGTCGAGCAGTACTTC. Protein: CASSEGRVEQYF.

The chain couples TRBV12-5 to TRBJ2-5, with D tentatively TRBD1 (6 bases). CDR3 length: 15 residues. CDR1 is LGHNT, CDR2 FRNRAP, per germline. V was shortened by 1 base and J by 5 bases, with 14 bases between the two germline ends. CDR3 loop: CASGLGPGQWETQYF. The CDR3 region has the DNA TGTGCTAGTGGTTTGGGACCCGGACAGTGGGAGACCCAGTACTTC. Using reference TRBV12-5 and TRBJ2-5 for the parts outside the CDR3, the full variable domain is DARVTQTPRHKVTEMGQEVTMRCQPILGHNTVFWYRQTMMQGLELLAYFRNRAPLDDSGMPKDRFSAEMPDATLATLKIQPSEPRDSAVYFCASGLGPGQWETQYFGPGTRLLVL.

The table lists this clonotype with a few counts. This clone may be a read error of a much larger clone one base away. The CDR3 nucleotides read TGTGCCGGTAGTAGCCAGGGGGCTAACACTGAAGCTTTCTTT. This codes for CAGSSQGANTEAFF. V gene TRBV19 combines with J gene TRBJ1-1; TRBD1 matches 8 bases. Germline V gives CDR1 LNHDA, CDR2 SQIVND (reference sequence). The CDR3 sequence is 14 residues long.

The chain has TRBV29-1 and TRBJ2-7; D uncertain. V shed 8 bases and J shed 2 bases, with 7 bases lying between them. The germline CDR1 and CDR2 sequences are SQVTM and ANQGSEA. The CDR3 runs 10 residues. In DNA form, the CDR3 reads TGCAGCCAAGTAACCTACGAGCAGTACTTC. It translates to CSQVTYEQYF.

This clonotype was seen ten or more times. The genes are TRBV7-2 and TRBJ1-6, with a tentative D call TRBD1 (6 bases). V was pared by 5 bases and J by 9 bases, with 11 bases between. The germline CDR1 and CDR2 sequences are SGHTA and FQGNSA. The CDR3 length is 13 residues. CDR3 in amino acids: CASSLKGGSPLHF. In DNA, the CDR3 is TGTGCCAGCAGCCTTAAGGGGGGTTCACCCCTCCACTTT. Combining the CDR3 with reference TRBV7-2 and TRBJ1-6 gives the whole variable domain GAGVSQSPSNKVTEKGKDVELRCDPISGHTALYWYRQSLGQGLEFLIYFQGNSAPDKSGLPSDRFSAERTGGSVSTLTIQRTQQEDSAVYLCASSLKGGSPLHFGNGTRLTVT.

The J gene is TRBJ1-6, the V gene TRBV19; TRBD1 aligns across 9 bases. The CDR3 is made up of 17 amino acids. Germline CDR1 is LNHDA and CDR2 is SQIVND (reference sequence). V was clipped by 4 bases and J by 9 bases; unmatched bases: 13. The CDR3: CASSTSRLTGGGSPLHF. The DNA of the CDR3 is TGTGCCAGTAGTACAAGCCGCCTTACAGGGGGCGGTTCACCCCTCCACTTT.

This clonotype was recorded many times. This chain connects TRBV15 to TRBJ1-1; unclear D gene. The germline V and J ends were trimmed by 0 bases and 0 bases, with 11 bases remaining between them. The germline gives CDR1 LNHNV, CDR2 YYDKDF (reference sequence). This CDR3 contains 16 residues. In DNA, the CDR3 is TGTGCCACCAGCAGAGATCCGGGCGTTATGAACACTGAAGCTTTCTTT. Amino acid sequence: CATSRDPGVMNTEAFF.

This clonotype occurred many times. The chain has TRBV29-1 and TRBJ2-3; TRBD2 aligns across 9 bases. CDR1 is SQVTM, CDR2 ANQGSEA, per germline. Trimming at V came to 3 bases and at J to 5 bases, leaving 18 bases not matched to a gene. CDR3 length: 18 residues. CDR3 residues: CSVEMDIPAGGRGDTQYF. The DNA of the CDR3 is TGCAGCGTTGAGATGGACATCCCAGCGGGGGGCCGGGGAGATACGCAGTATTTT.

This clonotype was counted many times. CDR3 in amino acids: CASSLGPPEEQYF. CDR3 bases: TGTGCCAGCAGCCTAGGGCCTCCTGAGGAGCAGTACTTC. The genes are TRBV11-2 and TRBJ2-7; the D is unclear. The CDR3 spans 13 residues. V was pared by 5 bases and J by 7 bases, with 15 bases between. CDR1 and CDR2 from the germline V gene are SGHAT and FQNNGV. Full variable domain (remainder filled in from reference TRBV11-2 and TRBJ2-7): EAGVAQSPRYKIIEKRQSVAFWCNPISGHATLYWYQQILGQGPKLLIQFQNNGVVDDSQLPKDRFSAERLKGVDSTLKIQPAKLEDSAVYLCASSLGPPEEQYFGPGTRLTVT.

The CDR3 protein is CSAASGGPVEQYF. As DNA, the CDR3 is TGCAGTGCTGCTAGCGGGGGGCCGGTCGAGCAGTACTTC. This rearrangement joins TRBV20-1 to TRBJ2-7; TRBD2 matches 11 bases. This CDR3 comprises 13 residues. V lost 5 bases and J lost 6; bases outside the gene matches: 6. Germline V gene data show CDR1 as DFQATT and CDR2 as SNEGSKA (reference sequence).

This clonotype came up many times. V is TRBV6-5 and J is TRBJ1-1, with 7 bases lining up with TRBD1. The germline gives CDR1 MNHEY, CDR2 SVGAGI. The CDR3 runs 14 residues. With V trimmed by 2 bases and J by 4 bases, 4 bases remained unmatched. The CDR3 protein is CASSYDREGTEAFF. CDR3 nucleotide sequence: TGTGCCAGCAGTTACGACAGGGAGGGCACTGAAGCTTTCTTT.

This clonotype showed up many times. The genes are TRBV4-3 and TRBJ1-2; D might be TRBD1 (5 bases). Deletions cut 3 bases from V and 0 bases from J, with 14 bases between. Germline values: CDR1 LGHNA, CDR2 YSLEER. This CDR3 is built from 16 residues. CDR3 nucleotides: TGCGCCAGCAGCCACCGGGGATCAGGGCCTAACTATGGCTACACCTTC. It is translated as CASSHRGSGPNYGYTF.

This sequence joins TRBV9 and TRBJ1-6; maybe TRBD1 (6 bases). V shed 2 bases and J shed 9 bases, with 9 bases lying between them. The CDR3 is made up of 13 amino acids. From germline, CDR1 is SGDLS and CDR2 YYNGEE. The CDR3 coding sequence is TGTGCCAGCAGCGTTAGGGGGGCTTCACCCCTCCACTTT. Translated: CASSVRGASPLHF.